Listed here is a single T cell receptor (beta chain). No antigen is known for it. The data stem from a study of cytomegalovirus exposure and HLA in healthy donors. General observations from the study: A later analysis showed HLA-associated TCR beta chains outstripping equally common others in clonal expansion.

Primers: 60 Vbeta forward and 13 Jbeta reverse. Clones were sequenced by immunoSEQ multiplex PCR, and TCRdb holds only the in-frame ones, with some missing. The data show under 150,000 clones, approximately 80% seen once. With 5 bases removed from V and 7 bases from J, the gap between germline ends came to 8 bases. The germline gives CDR1 MDHEN, CDR2 SYDVKM. This CDR3 region has 11 residues. Sequenced input: PBMCs. The TCR sequence derives from a male donor in good health and CMV-seronegative. The rearrangement uses TRBV28 and TRBJ1-1, with D unclear. CDR3 residues: CASSMTREAFF. The CDR3 coding sequence is TGTGCCAGCAGTATGACACGTGAAGCTTTCTTT.